The entry that follows covers one TCR beta chain sequence. Its antigen remains unidentified. This sample is part of a study of T cell responses to AZD1222 COVID-19 vaccine. Study-wide points: Within unmutated variant regions lay the reported targets of nearly half of spike-specific TCRs. With dominance at 160-218 and 743-854, vaccine-associated CD4 TCRs spanned spike.

Pooled in the analysis were second doses at about 4 or about 12 weeks. The CDR3 is 15 amino acids. Trimming took 4 bases from V and 6 from J; bases not matched to a gene: 7. Germline assignment: CDR1 SGDLS and CDR2 YYNGEE. Clones were read by immunoSEQ multiplex PCR, and TCRdb kept only the in-frame ones, dropping some. This table has around 160,000 clones, about 91% appearing once. The sample in question was peripheral blood, obtained 28 days after the second AZD1222 dose. This sequence originates from an adult who received the AZD1222 COVID-19 vaccine. This chain connects TRBV9 to TRBJ1-1; 12 positions agree with TRBD1. CDR3 DNA: TGTGCCAGCAGCCCGGGACAGGGGGCGTGGGCTGAAGCTTTCTTT. It encodes CASSPGQGAWAEAFF.